This T cell receptor beta chain was recorded in a study of T-cell reconstitution after alpha-beta-depleted transplantation in children. TCRbeta library construction was performed incorporating unique molecular identifiers. TCRdb redid the calling of the PCR reads with MiXCR, one entry per CDR3 protein. The sample consists of 150,000 to 200,000 distinct CDR3 sequences, about 15% of them appearing once. CDR3 length: 16 amino acids. V shed 6 bases, J shed 4 bases, and the junction held 9 bases outside the gene matches. There are many counts of this clonotype. The sequenced sample was PBMCs from the stem cell graft donor, obtained from the stem cell graft. The chain uses TRBV12-3 or TRBV12-4 and TRBJ2-1; TRBD2 matches at 10 bases. The sequence was obtained from a human donor who donated a stem cell graft to a child with acute lymphoblastic leukemia. The CDR3 spells CASSLGSSGGYNEQFF. Here the CDR3 DNA reads TGTGCCAGCAGCTTGGGGTCTAGCGGGGGATACAATGAGCAGTTCTTC.